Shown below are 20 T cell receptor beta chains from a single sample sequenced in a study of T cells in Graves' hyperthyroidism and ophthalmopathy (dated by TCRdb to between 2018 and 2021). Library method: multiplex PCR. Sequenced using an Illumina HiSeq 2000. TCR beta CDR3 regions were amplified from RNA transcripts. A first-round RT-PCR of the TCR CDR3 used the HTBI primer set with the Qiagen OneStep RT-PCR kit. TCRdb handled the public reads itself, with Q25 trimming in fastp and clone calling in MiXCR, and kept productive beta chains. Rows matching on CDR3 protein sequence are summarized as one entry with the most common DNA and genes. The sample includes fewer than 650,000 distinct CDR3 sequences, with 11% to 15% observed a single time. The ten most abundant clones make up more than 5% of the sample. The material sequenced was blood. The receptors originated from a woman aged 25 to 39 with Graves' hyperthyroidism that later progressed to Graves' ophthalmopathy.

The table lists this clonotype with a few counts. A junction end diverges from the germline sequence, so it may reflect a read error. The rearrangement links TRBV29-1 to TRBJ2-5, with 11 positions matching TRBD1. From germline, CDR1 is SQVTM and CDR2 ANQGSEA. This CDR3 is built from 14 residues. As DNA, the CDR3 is TGCAGCGTTGAAGCTTCCGGGACAGGGGGGGATATGGACTTC. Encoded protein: CSVEASGTGGDMDF. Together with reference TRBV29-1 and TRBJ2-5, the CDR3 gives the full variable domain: SAVISQKPSRDICQRGTSLTIQCQVDSQVTMMFWYRQQPGQSLTLIATANQGSEATYESGFVIDKFPISRPNLTFSTLTVSNMSPEDSSIYLCSVEASGTGGDMDFGPGTRLLVL.

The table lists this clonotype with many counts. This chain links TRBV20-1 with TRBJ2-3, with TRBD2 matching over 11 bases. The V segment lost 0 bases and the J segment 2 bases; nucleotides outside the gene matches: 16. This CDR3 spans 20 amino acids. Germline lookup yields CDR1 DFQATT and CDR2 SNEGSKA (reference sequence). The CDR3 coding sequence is TGCAGTGCTAGAGATCGCTGGACTAGCGGGTGGAAAGGCCTCACAGATACGCAGTATTTT. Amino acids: CSARDRWTSGWKGLTDTQYF.

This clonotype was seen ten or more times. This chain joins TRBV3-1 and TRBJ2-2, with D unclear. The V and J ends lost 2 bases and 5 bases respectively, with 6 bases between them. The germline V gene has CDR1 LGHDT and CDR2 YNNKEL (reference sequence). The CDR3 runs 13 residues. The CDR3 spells CASSQTLTGELFF. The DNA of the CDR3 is TGTGCCAGCAGCCAAACACTTACCGGGGAGCTGTTTTTT.

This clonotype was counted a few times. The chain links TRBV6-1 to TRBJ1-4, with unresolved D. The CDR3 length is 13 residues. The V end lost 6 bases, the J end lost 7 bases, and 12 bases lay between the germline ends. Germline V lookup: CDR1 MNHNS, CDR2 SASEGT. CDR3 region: CASSRARREKLFF. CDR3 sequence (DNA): TGTGCCAGCAGCCGGGCCAGACGTGAAAAACTGTTTTTT.

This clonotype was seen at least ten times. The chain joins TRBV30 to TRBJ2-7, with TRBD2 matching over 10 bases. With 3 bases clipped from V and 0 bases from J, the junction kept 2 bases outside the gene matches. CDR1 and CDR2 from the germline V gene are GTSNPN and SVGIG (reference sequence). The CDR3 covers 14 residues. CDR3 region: CAWRKRGGSYEQYF. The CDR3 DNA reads TGTGCCTGGAGAAAGCGGGGGGGCTCCTACGAGCAGTACTTC.

CDR3 DNA sequence: TGTGCCAGCAAAGGGACCTCCTCTGGAAACACCATATATTTT. Its translation: CASKGTSSGNTIYF. The J gene is TRBJ1-3, the V gene TRBV12-3 or TRBV12-4; possibly TRBD1 for D (5 bases). The CDR3 is 14 amino acids. Trimming cost V 7 bases and J 0 bases, with 10 bases left between them.

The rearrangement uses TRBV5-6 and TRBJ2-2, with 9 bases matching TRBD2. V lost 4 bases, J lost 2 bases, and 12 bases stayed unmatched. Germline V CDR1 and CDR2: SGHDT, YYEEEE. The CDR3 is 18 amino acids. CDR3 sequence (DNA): TGTGCCAGCAGCCTCCTTCAACGGCTAGCGGGAAACACCGGGGAGCTGTTTTTT. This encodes CASSLLQRLAGNTGELFF.

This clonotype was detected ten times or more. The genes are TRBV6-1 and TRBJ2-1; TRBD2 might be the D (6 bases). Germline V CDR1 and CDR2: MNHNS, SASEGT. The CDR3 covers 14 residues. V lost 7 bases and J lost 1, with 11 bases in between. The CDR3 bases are TGTGCCAGCAACCCCGGGACTTCCTACAATGAGCAGTTCTTC. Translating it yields CASNPGTSYNEQFF.

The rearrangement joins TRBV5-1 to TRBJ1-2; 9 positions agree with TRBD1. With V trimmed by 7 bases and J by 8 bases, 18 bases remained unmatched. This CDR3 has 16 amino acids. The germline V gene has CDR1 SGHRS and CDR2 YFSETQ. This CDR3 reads CASSTGTGRFTGGYTF. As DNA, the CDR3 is TGCGCCAGCTCTACCGGGACAGGGAGGTTTACAGGCGGCTACACCTTC. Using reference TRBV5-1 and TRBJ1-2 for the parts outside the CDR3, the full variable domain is KAGVTQTPRYLIKTRGQQVTLSCSPISGHRSVSWYQQTPGQGLQFLFEYFSETQRNKGNFPGRFSGRQFSNSRSEMNVSTLELGDSALYLCASSTGTGRFTGGYTFGSGTRLTVV.

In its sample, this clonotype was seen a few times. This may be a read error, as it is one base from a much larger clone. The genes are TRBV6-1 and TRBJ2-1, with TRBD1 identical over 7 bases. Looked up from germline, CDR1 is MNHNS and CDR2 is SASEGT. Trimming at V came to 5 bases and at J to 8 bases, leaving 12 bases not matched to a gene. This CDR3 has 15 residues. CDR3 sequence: CASSITTGSNDEQFF. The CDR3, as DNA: TGTGCCAGCAGTATAACGACAGGGAGCAACGATGAGCAGTTCTTC.

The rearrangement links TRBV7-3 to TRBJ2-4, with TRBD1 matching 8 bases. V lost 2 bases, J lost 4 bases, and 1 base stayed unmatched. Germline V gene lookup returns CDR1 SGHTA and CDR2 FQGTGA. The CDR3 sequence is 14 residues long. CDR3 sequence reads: CASSLGDRKNIQYF. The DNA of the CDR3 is TGTGCCAGCAGCTTAGGGGACAGGAAAAACATTCAGTACTTC.

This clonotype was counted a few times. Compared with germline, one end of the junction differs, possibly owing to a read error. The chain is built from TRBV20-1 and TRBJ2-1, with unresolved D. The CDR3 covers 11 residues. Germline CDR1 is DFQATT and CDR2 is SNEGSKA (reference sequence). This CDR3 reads CSAKVLNEQLF. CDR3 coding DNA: TGCAGTGCTAAGGTGCTAAATGAGCAGCTCTTC.

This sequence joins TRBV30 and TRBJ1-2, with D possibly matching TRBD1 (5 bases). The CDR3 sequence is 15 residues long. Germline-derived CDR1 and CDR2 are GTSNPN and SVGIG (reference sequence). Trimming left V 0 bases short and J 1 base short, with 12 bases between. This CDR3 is CAWSVQSGGNYGYTF. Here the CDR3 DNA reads TGTGCCTGGAGTGTACAGTCCGGGGGTAACTATGGCTACACCTTC.

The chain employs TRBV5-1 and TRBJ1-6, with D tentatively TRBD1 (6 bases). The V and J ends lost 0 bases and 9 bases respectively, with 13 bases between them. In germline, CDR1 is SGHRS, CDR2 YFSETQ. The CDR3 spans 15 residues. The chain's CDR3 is CASSLEDRGASPLHF. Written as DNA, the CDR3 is TGCGCCAGCAGCTTGGAGGACAGAGGAGCTTCACCCCTCCACTTT. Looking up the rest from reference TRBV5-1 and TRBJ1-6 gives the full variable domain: KAGVTQTPRYLIKTRGQQVTLSCSPISGHRSVSWYQQTPGQGLQFLFEYFSETQRNKGNFPGRFSGRQFSNSRSEMNVSTLELGDSALYLCASSLEDRGASPLHFGNGTRLTVT.

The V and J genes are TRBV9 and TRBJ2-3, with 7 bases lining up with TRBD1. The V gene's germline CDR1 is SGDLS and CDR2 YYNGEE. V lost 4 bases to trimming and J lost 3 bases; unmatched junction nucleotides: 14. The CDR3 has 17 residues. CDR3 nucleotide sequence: TGTGCCAGCAGCTCCGGAAAGGGGGCGCCCGGGACAGATACGCAGTATTTT. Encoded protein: CASSSGKGAPGTDTQYF.

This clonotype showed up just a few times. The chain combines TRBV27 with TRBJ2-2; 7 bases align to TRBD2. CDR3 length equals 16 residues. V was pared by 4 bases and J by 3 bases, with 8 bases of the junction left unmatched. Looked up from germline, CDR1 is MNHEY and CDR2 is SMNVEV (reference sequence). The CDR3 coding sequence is TGTGCCAGCAGTTCCCCTAGCGGTATAGACACCGGGGAGCTGTTTTTT. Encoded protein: CASSSPSGIDTGELFF.

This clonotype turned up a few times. CDR3 amino acids: CASRTGTGDTEAFF. Written as DNA, the CDR3 is TGTGCCAGCAGAACCGGGACAGGCGATACTGAAGCTTTCTTT. V usage is TRBV9 and J usage is TRBJ1-1; 8 bases map to TRBD1. Trimming at V came to 5 bases and at J to 5 bases, leaving 8 bases not matched to a gene. The CDR3 runs 14 residues. The germline V gene encodes CDR1 SGDLS and CDR2 YYNGEE.

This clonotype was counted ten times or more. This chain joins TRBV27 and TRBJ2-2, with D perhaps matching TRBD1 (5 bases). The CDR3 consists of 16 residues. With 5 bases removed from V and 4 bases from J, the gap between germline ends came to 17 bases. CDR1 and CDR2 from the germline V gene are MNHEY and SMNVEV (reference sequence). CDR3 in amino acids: CASSSIAGSSTGELFF. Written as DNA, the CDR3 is TGTGCCAGCAGTAGTATTGCAGGGTCGAGCACCGGGGAGCTGTTTTTT.

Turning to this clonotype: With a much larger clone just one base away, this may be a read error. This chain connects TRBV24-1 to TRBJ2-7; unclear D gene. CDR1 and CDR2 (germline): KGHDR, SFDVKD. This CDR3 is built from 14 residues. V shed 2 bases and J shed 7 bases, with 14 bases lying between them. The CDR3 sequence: CATSDSPSGNEQYF. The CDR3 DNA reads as TGTGCCACCAGTGATTCCCCTTCGGGTAATGAGCAGTACTTC.

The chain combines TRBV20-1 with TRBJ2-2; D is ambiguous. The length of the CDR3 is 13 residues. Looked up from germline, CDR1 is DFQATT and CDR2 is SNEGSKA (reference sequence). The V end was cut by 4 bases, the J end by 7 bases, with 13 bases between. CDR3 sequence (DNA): TGCAGTGCTAAAACTCCCGAGGTCGGGGAGCTGTTTTTT. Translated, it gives CSAKTPEVGELFF.